These 13 T cell receptor beta chains share one sample of origin, sequenced in a study of shared clonotypes between healthy human individuals (dated by TCRdb to 2018 to 2020). Library prep was done by the immunoSEQ multiplex PCR assay. Held by TCRdb, this immuneACCESS table contains in-frame sequences only and omits some clones. Under half of the omission traces to an unresolved V gene where checked; the cause of the rest is unknown. The sample profile shows about 2.4 million clones; 93% of them were found once. The ten largest clones capture roughly 0.36% of the sample. Sample: naive CD4+ T cells from PBMCs. The cell subset or site label, read with the paper, signifies: CD45RA+ positively selected. These TCRs come from a man between 18 and 35 years old in good health. Some clones in this sample may be carry-over from other donors' samples.

J is TRBJ1-5 and V is TRBV28, with TRBD1 identical over 12 bases. V lost 5 bases to trimming and J lost 5 bases; unmatched junction nucleotides: 13. The V gene's germline CDR1 is MDHEN and CDR2 SYDVKM. The CDR3 spans 18 residues. CDR3 sequence (DNA): TGTGCCAGCAGTACCTCGGGACAGGGGGCATTAAGGGATCAGCCCCAGCATTTT. Its translation is CASSTSGQGALRDQPQHF.

Only a few counts were recorded for this clone. V is TRBV9 and J is TRBJ2-3; either TRBD1 or TRBD2 may supply D (5 bases each). V was pared by 3 bases and J by 4 bases, with 15 bases between. The CDR3 extends over 15 amino acids. Germline assignment: CDR1 SGDLS and CDR2 YYNGEE. CDR3 DNA sequence: TGTGCCAGCAGCGCGAGCCGTGGGGACGCAGATACGCAGTATTTT. Residues: CASSASRGDADTQYF.

The chain uses TRBV2 and TRBJ1-1; D is uncertain. Per the germline V gene, CDR1 is SNHLY and CDR2 is FYNNEI. Trimming took 1 base from V and 2 from J, leaving 8 bases between them. The CDR3 has 14 residues. CDR3 region: CASSEDYINTEAFF. The CDR3 nucleotides read TGTGCCAGCAGTGAAGACTATATAAACACTGAAGCTTTCTTT.

The chain has TRBV6-5 and TRBJ2-3; D unclear. V lost 8 bases and J 0 bases, leaving 9 bases between the germline ends. The CDR3 is 13 residues long. Germline values: CDR1 MNHEY, CDR2 SVGAGI. In DNA form, the CDR3 reads TGTGCCAGCTGCAAGACTAGCACAGATACGCAGTATTTT. The encoded protein is CASCKTSTDTQYF.

The chain has TRBV28 and TRBJ1-2; D gene unclear. This CDR3 contains 16 residues. V lost 6 bases, J lost 0 bases, and 17 bases lay in between. Germline V CDR1 and CDR2: MDHEN, SYDVKM. CDR3 region: CASSPFRAQPNYGYTF. The DNA for the CDR3 is TGTGCCAGCAGCCCCTTTAGGGCACAACCTAACTATGGCTACACCTTC.

This chain joins TRBV6-1 and TRBJ1-2; D is uncertain. Trimming pared 1 base from V and 8 bases from J, leaving 14 bases between. The CDR3 covers 14 residues. Germline-derived CDR1 and CDR2 are MNHNS and SASEGT. CDR3 in DNA: TGTGCCAGCAGTGAAGAGCGGAGCTGGGGAGGCTACACCTTC. This codes for CASSEERSWGGYTF.

In its sample, this clone was seen once. The rearrangement joins TRBV2 to TRBJ2-1, with D perhaps matching TRBD1 or TRBD2 (6 bases each). CDR1 SNHLY and CDR2 FYNNEI come from the germline V gene. The CDR3 is 14 amino acids. The V gene lost 8 bases and the J gene lost 7 bases, with 18 bases spanning the gap. CDR3 amino acids: CASLGRRGDNEQFF. The CDR3 region has the DNA TGTGCCAGCCTTGGAAGAAGGGGGGATAATGAGCAGTTCTTC.

The chain carries TRBV30 and TRBJ2-7; TRBD1 agrees at 10 bases. V lost 5 bases to trimming and J lost 6 bases; unmatched junction nucleotides: 10. The CDR3 has 14 amino acids. Germline V gene sequence: CDR1 GTSNPN, CDR2 SVGIG (reference sequence). CDR3 sequence reads: CAWDFGQGDGEQYF. DNA of the CDR3: TGTGCCTGGGATTTCGGACAGGGGGACGGCGAGCAGTACTTC.

The genes are TRBV5-1 and TRBJ2-1; 11 nucleotides align to TRBD2. From germline, CDR1 is SGHRS and CDR2 YFSETQ. V trimming: 3 bases; J trimming: 0 bases; junction bases outside the gene matches: 5. The CDR3 has 17 residues. The CDR3 loop reads CASSYGLAGASYNEQFF. CDR3 DNA sequence: TGCGCCAGCAGCTACGGACTAGCGGGTGCCTCCTACAATGAGCAGTTCTTC.

The chain combines TRBV5-1 with TRBJ1-4; D is perhaps TRBD1 (5 bases). The CDR3 totals 14 residues. Per the germline V gene, CDR1 is SGHRS and CDR2 is YFSETQ. Trimming pared 2 bases from V and 4 bases from J, leaving 9 bases between. CDR3 DNA sequence: TGCGCCAGCAGCTTAGACAGACGTAATGAAAAACTGTTTTTT. Translation gives CASSLDRRNEKLFF.

The rearrangement uses TRBV9 and TRBJ2-3; 7 nucleotides align to TRBD2. CDR3 length: 15 amino acids. Germline assignment: CDR1 SGDLS and CDR2 YYNGEE. V lost 4 bases to trimming and J lost 2 bases; unmatched junction nucleotides: 7. For the CDR3, the DNA is TGTGCCAGCAGCCCCTCCGGGGGGTACACAGATACGCAGTATTTT. This encodes CASSPSGGYTDTQYF.

The chain is built from TRBV6-6 and TRBJ2-3; no definite D call. The CDR3 contains 14 residues. Germline V gene data show CDR1 as MNHNY and CDR2 as SVGAGI (reference sequence). V shed 6 bases and J shed 1 base, with 11 bases lying between them. CDR3 residues: CASSPGFGTDTQYF. The CDR3 DNA reads as TGTGCCAGCAGCCCCGGGTTCGGCACAGATACGCAGTATTTT.

The chain carries TRBV10-3 and TRBJ1-1; D gene unclear. The germline V and J ends were trimmed by 0 bases and 1 base, with 6 bases remaining between them. The CDR3 is made up of 14 amino acids. Germline-derived CDR1 and CDR2 are ENHRY and SYGVKD. The CDR3 protein is CAISESWGNTEAFF. The CDR3 coding sequence is TGTGCCATCAGTGAGTCGTGGGGGAACACTGAAGCTTTCTTT.